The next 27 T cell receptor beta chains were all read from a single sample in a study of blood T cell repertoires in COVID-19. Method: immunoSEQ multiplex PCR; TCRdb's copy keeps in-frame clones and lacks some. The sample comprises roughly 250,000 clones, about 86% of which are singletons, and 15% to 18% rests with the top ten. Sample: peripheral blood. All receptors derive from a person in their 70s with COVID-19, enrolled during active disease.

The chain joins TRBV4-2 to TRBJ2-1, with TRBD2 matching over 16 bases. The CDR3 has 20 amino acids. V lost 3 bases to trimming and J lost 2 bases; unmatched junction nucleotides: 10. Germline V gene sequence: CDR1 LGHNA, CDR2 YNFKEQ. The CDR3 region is CASSQGPGLAGGRPYNEQFF. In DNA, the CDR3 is TGTGCCAGCAGCCAGGGCCCGGGACTAGCGGGAGGGCGGCCCTACAATGAGCAGTTCTTC.

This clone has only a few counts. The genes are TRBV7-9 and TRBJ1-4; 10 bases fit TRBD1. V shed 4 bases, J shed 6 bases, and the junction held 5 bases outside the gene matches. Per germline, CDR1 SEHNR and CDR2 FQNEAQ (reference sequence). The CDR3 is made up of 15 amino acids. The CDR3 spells CASSYDRGLDEKLFF. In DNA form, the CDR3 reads TGTGCCAGCAGCTACGACAGGGGGCTGGATGAAAAACTGTTTTTT.

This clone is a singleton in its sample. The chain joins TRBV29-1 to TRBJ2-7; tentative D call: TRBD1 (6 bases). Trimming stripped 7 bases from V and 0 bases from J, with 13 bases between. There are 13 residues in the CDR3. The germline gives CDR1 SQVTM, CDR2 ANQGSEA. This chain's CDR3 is CSARQDHSYEQYF. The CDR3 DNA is TGCAGCGCGCGACAGGACCACTCCTACGAGCAGTACTTC.

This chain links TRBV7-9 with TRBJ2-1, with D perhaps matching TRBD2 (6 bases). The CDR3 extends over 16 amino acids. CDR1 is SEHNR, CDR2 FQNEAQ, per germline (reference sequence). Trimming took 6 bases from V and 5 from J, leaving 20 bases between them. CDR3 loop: CASSPGLLKVNNEQFF. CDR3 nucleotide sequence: TGTGCCAGCAGTCCGGGACTCCTCAAGGTCAACAATGAGCAGTTCTTC.

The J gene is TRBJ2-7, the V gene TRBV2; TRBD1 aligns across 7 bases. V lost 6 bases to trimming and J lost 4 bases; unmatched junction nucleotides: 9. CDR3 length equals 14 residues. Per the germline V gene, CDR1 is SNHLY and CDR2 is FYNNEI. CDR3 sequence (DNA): TGTGCCAGCAGCGCCGGGACAGCAGATTACGAGCAGTACTTC. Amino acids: CASSAGTADYEQYF.

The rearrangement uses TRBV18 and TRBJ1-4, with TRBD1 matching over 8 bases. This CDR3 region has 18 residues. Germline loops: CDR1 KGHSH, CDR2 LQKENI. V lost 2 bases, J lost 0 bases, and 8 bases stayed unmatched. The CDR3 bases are TGTGCCAGCTCACCAAGGACAGGGCCAATTGCAACTAATGAAAAACTGTTTTTT. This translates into CASSPRTGPIATNEKLFF.

This chain's CDR3 is CASSPPGQYGYTF. DNA for the CDR3: TGTGCCAGCAGCCCTCCGGGACAGTATGGCTACACCTTC. The gene calls are TRBV3-1 (or the pseudogene TRBV3-2) and TRBJ1-2; 7 nucleotides agree with TRBD1. Trimming at V came to 4 bases and at J to 5 bases, leaving 4 bases not matched to a gene. Germline V lookup: CDR1 LGHDT, CDR2 YNNKEL (reference sequence). This CDR3 has 13 residues.

The CDR3 protein is CASSSPRVNTEAFF. As DNA, the CDR3 is TGTGCCAGCAGCTCCCCACGGGTTAACACTGAAGCTTTCTTT. The chain employs TRBV7-2 and TRBJ1-1; D unresolved. The CDR3 has 14 amino acids. Germline CDR1 and CDR2: SGHTA and FQGNSA. The V end was cut by 4 bases, the J end by 2 bases, with 11 bases between.

The CDR3 reads CASSSLAGGQLDTQYF. CDR3 coding DNA: TGTGCCAGCAGCTCTCTAGCGGGGGGGCAGTTGGATACGCAGTATTTT. This chain links TRBV6-4 with TRBJ2-3, with 12 bases matching TRBD2. V lost 6 bases and J lost 6; bases outside the gene matches: 10. Looked up from germline, CDR1 is MRHNA and CDR2 is SNTAGT. This CDR3 spans 16 amino acids.

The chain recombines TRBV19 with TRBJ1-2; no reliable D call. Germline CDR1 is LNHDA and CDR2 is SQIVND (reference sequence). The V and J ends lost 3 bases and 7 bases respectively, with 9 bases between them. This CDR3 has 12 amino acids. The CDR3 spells CASSIVRGGYTF. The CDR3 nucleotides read TGTGCCAGTAGTATCGTCCGGGGTGGCTACACCTTC.

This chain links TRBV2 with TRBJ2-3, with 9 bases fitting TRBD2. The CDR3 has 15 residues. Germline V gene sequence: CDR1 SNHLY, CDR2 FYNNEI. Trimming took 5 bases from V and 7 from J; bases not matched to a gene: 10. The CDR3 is CASSPTSGLPNTQYF. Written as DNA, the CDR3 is TGTGCCAGCAGTCCCACTAGCGGGTTACCAAATACGCAGTATTTT.

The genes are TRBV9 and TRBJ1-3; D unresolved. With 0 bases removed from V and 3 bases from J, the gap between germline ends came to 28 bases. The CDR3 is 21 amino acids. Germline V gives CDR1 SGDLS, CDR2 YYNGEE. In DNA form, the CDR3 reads TGTGCCAGCAGCGTAGAGGTGATTGCCGGTTACAGTGGGTTATATGGAAACACCATATATTTT. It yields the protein CASSVEVIAGYSGLYGNTIYF.

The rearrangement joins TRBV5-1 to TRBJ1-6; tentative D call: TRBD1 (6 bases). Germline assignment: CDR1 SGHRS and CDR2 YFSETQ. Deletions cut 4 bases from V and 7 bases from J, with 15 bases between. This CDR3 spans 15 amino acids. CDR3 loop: CASSPRERGNSPLHF. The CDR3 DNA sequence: TGCGCCAGCAGCCCTCGGGAAAGGGGGAATTCACCCCTCCACTTT.

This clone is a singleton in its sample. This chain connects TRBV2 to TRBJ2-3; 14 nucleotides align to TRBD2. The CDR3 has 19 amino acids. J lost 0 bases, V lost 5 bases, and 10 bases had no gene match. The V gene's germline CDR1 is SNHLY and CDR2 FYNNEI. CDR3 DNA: TGTGCCAGCAGTCTCCGACTAGCGGGGGGGACTACTAGCACAGATACGCAGTATTTT. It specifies CASSLRLAGGTTSTDTQYF. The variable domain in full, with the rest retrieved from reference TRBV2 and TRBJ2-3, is EPEVTQTPSHQVTQMGQEVILRCVPISNHLYFYWYRQILGQKVEFLVSFYNNEISEKSEIFDDQFSVERPDGSNFTLKIRSTKLEDSAMYFCASSLRLAGGTTSTDTQYFGPGTRLTVL.

The CDR3 protein is CASSSYTEAFF. The CDR3 DNA reads TGTGCCAGTAGTTCATACACTGAAGCTTTCTTT. The chain is built from TRBV19 and TRBJ1-1; D not resolved. Germline CDR1 is LNHDA and CDR2 is SQIVND (reference sequence). The length of the CDR3 is 11 residues. V gave up 5 bases and J gave up 3 bases, with 4 bases separating them.

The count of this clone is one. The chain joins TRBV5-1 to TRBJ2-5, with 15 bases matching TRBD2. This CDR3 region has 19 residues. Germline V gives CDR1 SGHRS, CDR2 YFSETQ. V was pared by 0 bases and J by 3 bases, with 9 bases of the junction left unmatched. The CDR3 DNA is TGCGCCAGCAGCTTGGAAGGACGGACTAGCGGGGGGGCTAAAGAGACCCAGTACTTC. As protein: CASSLEGRTSGGAKETQYF.

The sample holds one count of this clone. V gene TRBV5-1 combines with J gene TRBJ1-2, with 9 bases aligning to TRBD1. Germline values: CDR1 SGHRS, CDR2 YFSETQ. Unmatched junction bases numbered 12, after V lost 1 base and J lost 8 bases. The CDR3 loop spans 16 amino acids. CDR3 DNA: TGCGCCAGCAGCTTGCGGGACAGGGTCCCCCCGGAAGGCTACACCTTC. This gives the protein CASSLRDRVPPEGYTF. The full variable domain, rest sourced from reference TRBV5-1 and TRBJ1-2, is KAGVTQTPRYLIKTRGQQVTLSCSPISGHRSVSWYQQTPGQGLQFLFEYFSETQRNKGNFPGRFSGRQFSNSRSEMNVSTLELGDSALYLCASSLRDRVPPEGYTFGSGTRLTVV.

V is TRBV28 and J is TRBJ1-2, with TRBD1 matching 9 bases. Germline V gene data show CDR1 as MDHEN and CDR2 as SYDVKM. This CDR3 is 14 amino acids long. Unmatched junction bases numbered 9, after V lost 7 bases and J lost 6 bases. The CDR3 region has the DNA TGTGCCAGCACATGGGACAGGGATCTGAATGGCTACACCTTC. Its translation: CASTWDRDLNGYTF.

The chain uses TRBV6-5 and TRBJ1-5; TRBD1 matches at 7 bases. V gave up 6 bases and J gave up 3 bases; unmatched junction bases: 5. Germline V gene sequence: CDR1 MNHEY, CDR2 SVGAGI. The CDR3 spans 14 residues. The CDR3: CASRETGFNQPQHF. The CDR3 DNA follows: TGTGCCAGCAGGGAGACAGGGTTCAATCAGCCCCAGCATTTT.

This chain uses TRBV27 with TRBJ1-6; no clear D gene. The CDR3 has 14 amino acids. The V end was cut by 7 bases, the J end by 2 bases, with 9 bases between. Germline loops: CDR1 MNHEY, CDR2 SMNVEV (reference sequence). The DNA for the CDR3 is TGTGCCAGCACCCCGGGTACCTATAATTCACCCCTCCACTTT. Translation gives CASTPGTYNSPLHF.

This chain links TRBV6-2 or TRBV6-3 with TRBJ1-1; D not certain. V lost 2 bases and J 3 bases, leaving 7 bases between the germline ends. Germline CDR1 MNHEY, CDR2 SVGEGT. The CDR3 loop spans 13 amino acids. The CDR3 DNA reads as TGTGCCAGCAGTTACGGTCCAGACACTGAAGCTTTCTTT. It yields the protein CASSYGPDTEAFF.

CDR3 sequence (DNA): TGTGCCAGTAGTAGAGGATTGAACACTGAAGCTTTCTTT. It yields the protein CASSRGLNTEAFF. This chain uses TRBV19 with TRBJ1-1, with unresolved D. The CDR3 contains 13 residues. Trimming shortened V by 4 bases and J by 0 bases, and 6 bases separated the two germline ends. The germline gives CDR1 LNHDA, CDR2 SQIVND (reference sequence).

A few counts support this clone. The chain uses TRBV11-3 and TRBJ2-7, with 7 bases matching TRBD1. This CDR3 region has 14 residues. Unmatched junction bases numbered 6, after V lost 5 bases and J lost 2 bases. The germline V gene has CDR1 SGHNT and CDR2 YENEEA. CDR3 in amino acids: CASSQQTGPYEQYF. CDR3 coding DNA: TGTGCCAGCAGCCAACAGACAGGGCCCTACGAGCAGTACTTC.

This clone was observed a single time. This CDR3 is CASTPWFGLWTEAFF. The CDR3 nucleotides read TGTGCCAGCACCCCGTGGTTCGGGTTGTGGACTGAAGCTTTCTTT. The V gene is TRBV21-1, the J gene TRBJ1-1. TRBV21-1 is tagged as a pseudogene. The CDR3 is made up of 15 amino acids.

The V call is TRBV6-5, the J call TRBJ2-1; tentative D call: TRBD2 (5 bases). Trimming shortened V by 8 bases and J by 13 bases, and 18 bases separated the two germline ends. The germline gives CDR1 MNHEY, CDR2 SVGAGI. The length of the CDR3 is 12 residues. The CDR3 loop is CASSGPSGIQFF. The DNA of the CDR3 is TGTGCCAGCTCCGGTCCCTCGGGGATACAGTTCTTC.

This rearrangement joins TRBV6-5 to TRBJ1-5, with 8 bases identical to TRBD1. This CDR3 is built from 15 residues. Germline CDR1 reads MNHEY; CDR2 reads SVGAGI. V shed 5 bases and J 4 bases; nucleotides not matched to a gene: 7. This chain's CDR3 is CASSNGQGTNQPQHF. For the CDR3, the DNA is TGTGCCAGCAGTAACGGACAGGGTACGAATCAGCCCCAGCATTTT.

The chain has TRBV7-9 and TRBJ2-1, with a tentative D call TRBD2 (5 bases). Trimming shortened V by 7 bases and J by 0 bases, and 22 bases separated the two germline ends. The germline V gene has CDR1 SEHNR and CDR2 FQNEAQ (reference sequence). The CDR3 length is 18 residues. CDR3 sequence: CASTGSGAHPSSYNEQFF. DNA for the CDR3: TGTGCCAGCACGGGATCAGGTGCCCATCCGAGCTCCTACAATGAGCAGTTCTTC.